The T cell receptor beta chain described here comes from a study of shared clonotypes between healthy human individuals. Naive CD8 isolation took CD45RO-negative cells positively selected for CCR7 and excluded terminally differentiated effector memory CD45RA+ cells. Each donor was a Caucasian adult residing in Nashville, Tennessee. Samples underwent the assay at deep level. Some clones are missing from TCRdb's copy, which holds only in-frame ones; the method was immunoSEQ multiplex PCR. The sample contains approximately 650,000 clones, about 95% of which appear only once. CDR1 is MNHEY, CDR2 SMNVEV, per germline (reference sequence). There are 15 residues in the CDR3. V shed 5 bases and J 1 base; nucleotides not matched to a gene: 5.

The sample was naive CD8+ T cells sorted from blood. V is TRBV27 and J is TRBJ2-1; 7 bases match TRBD2. This clonotype originated in a woman aged 30 to 39 in good health. CDR3 sequence (DNA): TGTGCCAGCAGTCCCTCTAGCGGATCCTACAATGAGCAGTTCTTC. Translating it yields CASSPSSGSYNEQFF.